The entry below gives a single T cell receptor beta chain sequence along with its context. The CDR3 spans 13 residues. The germline V gene has CDR1 MNHEY and CDR2 SVGAGI. V lost 5 bases to trimming and J lost 5 bases, with 12 bases between them. The data were obtained in a study of control samples from healthy donors and cancer patients. Using immunoSEQ multiplex PCR, the repertoire was profiled, and TCRdb retains in-frame clones only, with some absent. In the table there are 84,000 or so clones, more than 65% of which are singletons. The V gene is TRBV6-5, the J gene TRBJ2-5; D uncertain. Material: PBMCs. The clonotype originates from a man aged 55 to 70 with head and neck cancer. The CDR3 DNA sequence: TGTGCCAGCAGTCGAAACCGCGGTGAGACCCAGTACTTC. Residues: CASSRNRGETQYF.